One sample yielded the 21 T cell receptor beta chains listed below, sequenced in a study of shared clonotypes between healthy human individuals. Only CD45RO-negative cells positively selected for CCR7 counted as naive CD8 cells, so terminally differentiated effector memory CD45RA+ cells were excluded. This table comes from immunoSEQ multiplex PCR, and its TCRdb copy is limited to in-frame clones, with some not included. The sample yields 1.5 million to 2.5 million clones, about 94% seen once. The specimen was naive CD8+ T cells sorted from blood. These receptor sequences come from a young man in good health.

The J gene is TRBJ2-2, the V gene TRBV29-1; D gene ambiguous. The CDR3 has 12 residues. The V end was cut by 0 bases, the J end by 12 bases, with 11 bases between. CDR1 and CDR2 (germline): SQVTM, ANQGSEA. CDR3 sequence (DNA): TGCAGCGTTGAAGATCTTAGCTACAAGCTGTTTTTT. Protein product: CSVEDLSYKLFF.

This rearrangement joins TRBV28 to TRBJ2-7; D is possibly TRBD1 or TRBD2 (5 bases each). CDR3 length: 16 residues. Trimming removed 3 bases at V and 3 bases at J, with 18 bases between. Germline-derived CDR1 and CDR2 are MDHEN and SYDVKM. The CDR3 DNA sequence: TGTGCCAGCAGTTTCCCCGGGGCAGGCCCCCACTACGAGCAGTACTTC. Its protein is CASSFPGAGPHYEQYF.

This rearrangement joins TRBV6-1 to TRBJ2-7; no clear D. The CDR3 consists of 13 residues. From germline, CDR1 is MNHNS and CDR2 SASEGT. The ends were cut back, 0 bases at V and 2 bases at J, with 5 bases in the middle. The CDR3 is CASSEASAYEQYF. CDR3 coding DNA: TGTGCCAGCAGTGAAGCTTCAGCCTACGAGCAGTACTTC.

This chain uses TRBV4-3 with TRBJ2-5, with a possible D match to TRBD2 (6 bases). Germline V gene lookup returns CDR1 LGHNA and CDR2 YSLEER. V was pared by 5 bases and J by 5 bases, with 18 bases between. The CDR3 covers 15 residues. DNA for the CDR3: TGCGCCAGCAGCGGGGATCGTGGAGGGATGGAGACCCAGTACTTC. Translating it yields CASSGDRGGMETQYF.

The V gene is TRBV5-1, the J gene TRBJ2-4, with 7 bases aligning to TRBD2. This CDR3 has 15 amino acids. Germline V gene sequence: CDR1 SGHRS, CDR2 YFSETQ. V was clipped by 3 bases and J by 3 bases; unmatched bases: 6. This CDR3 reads CASSSEGTNKNIQYF. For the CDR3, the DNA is TGCGCCAGCAGCTCGGAGGGGACTAACAAAAACATTCAGTACTTC.

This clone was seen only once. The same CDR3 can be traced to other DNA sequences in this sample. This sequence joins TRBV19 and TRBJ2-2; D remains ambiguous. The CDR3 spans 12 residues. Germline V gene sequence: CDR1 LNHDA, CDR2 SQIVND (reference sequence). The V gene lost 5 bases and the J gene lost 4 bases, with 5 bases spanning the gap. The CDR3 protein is CASSWGTGELFF. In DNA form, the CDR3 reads TGTGCCAGTAGTTGGGGCACCGGGGAGCTGTTTTTT.

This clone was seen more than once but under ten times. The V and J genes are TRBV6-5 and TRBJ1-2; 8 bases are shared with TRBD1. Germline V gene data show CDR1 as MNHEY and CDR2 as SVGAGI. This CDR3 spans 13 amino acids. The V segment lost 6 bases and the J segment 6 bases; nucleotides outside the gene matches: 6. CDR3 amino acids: CASSDRGPNGYTF. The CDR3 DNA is TGTGCCAGCAGCGACAGGGGACCGAATGGCTACACCTTC.

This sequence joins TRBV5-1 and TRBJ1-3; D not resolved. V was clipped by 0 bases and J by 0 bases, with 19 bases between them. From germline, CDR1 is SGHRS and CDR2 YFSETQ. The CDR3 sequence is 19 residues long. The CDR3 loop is CASSLVPGPTLSSGNTIYF. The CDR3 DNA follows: TGCGCCAGCAGCTTGGTTCCGGGCCCAACTCTTAGCTCTGGAAACACCATATATTTT.

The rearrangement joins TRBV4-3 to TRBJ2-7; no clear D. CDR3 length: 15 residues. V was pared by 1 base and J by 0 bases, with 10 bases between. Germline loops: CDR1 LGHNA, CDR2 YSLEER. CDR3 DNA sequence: TGCGCCAGCAGCCAAGGCAAGGGTCTCTCCTACGAGCAGTACTTC. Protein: CASSQGKGLSYEQYF.

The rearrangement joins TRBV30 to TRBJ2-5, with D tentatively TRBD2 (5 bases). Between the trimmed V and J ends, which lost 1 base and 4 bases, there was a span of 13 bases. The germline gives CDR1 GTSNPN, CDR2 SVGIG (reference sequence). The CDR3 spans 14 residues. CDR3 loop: CAWSGADYGETQYF. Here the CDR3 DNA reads TGTGCCTGGAGTGGGGCCGACTATGGAGAGACCCAGTACTTC.

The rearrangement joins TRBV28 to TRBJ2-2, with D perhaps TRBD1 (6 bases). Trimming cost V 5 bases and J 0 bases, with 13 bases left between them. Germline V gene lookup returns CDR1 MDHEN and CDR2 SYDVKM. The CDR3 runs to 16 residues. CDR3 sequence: CASSLRTVSNTGELFF. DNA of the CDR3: TGTGCCAGCAGTCTCAGGACAGTTTCGAACACCGGGGAGCTGTTTTTT.

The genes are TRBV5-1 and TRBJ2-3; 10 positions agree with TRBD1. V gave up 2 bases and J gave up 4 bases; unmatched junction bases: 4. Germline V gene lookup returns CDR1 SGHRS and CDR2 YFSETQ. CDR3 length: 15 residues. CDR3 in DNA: TGCGCCAGCAGCTTCGGACAGGGGGGATCAGATACGCAGTATTTT. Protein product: CASSFGQGGSDTQYF.

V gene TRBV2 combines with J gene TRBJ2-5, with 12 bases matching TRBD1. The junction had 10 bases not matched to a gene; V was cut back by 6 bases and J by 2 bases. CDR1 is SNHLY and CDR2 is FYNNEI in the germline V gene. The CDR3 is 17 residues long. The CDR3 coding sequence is TGTGCCAGCAGCGCTGGGGGGACAGGGGGCTTTCAAGAGACCCAGTACTTC. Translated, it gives CASSAGGTGGFQETQYF.

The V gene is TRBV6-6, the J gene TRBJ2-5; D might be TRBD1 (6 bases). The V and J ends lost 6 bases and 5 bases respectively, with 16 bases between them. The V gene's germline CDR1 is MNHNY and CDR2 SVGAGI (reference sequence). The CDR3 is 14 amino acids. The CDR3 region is CASSHTGLGETQYF. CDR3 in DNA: TGTGCCAGCAGCCATACAGGGCTGGGGGAGACCCAGTACTTC.

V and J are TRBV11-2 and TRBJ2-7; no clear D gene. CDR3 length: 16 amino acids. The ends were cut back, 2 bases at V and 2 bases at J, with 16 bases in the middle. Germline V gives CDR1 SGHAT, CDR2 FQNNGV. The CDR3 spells CASSLYLSSGAYEQYF. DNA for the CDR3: TGTGCCAGCAGCTTATATCTCTCTTCTGGAGCCTACGAGCAGTACTTC.

CDR3 sequence reads: CASSYDISGLTGELFF. For the CDR3, the DNA is TGTGCCAGCAGTTACGATATCTCAGGGTTAACCGGGGAGCTGTTTTTT. This rearrangement joins TRBV6-5 to TRBJ2-2; a weak D match, TRBD1 (5 bases). Germline assignment: CDR1 MNHEY and CDR2 SVGAGI. V lost 2 bases and J lost 5, with 15 bases in between. CDR3 length: 16 amino acids.

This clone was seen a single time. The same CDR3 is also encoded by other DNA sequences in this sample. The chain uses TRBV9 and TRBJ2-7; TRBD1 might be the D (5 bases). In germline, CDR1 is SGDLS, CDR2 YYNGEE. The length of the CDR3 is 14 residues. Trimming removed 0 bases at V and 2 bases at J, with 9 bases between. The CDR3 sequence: CASSVEAGPYEQYF. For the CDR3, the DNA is TGTGCCAGCAGCGTAGAGGCAGGGCCCTACGAGCAGTACTTC.

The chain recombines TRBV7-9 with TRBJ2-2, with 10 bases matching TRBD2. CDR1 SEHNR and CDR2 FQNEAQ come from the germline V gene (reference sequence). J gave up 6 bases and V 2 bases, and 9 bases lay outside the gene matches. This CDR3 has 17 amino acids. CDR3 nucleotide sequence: TGTGCCAGCAGCTTACCACTAGCGGGAAGCGTCGCCGGGGAGCTGTTTTTT. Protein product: CASSLPLAGSVAGELFF.

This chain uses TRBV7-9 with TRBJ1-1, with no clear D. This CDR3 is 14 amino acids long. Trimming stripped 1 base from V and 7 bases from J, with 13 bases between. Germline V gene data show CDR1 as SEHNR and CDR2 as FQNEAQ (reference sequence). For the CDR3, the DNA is TGTGCCAGCAGCTTAGTAGGAGCGGATGTTGAAGCTTTCTTT. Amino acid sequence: CASSLVGADVEAFF.

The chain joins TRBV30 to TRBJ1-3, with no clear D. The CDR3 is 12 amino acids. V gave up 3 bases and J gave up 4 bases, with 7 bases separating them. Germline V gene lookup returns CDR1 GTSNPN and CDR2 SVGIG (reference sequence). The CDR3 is CAWSPIGNTIYF. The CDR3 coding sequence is TGTGCCTGGAGCCCTATCGGAAACACCATATATTTT.

The CDR3 sequence: CATSRDGREGIYNEQFF. Here the CDR3 DNA reads TGTGCCACCAGCAGAGATGGGCGGGAGGGGATCTACAATGAGCAGTTCTTC. The chain couples TRBV15 to TRBJ2-1, with 9 bases that match TRBD2. Germline V gene data show CDR1 as LNHNV and CDR2 as YYDKDF (reference sequence). With V trimmed by 0 bases and J by 3 bases, 6 bases remained unmatched. CDR3 size: 17 residues.